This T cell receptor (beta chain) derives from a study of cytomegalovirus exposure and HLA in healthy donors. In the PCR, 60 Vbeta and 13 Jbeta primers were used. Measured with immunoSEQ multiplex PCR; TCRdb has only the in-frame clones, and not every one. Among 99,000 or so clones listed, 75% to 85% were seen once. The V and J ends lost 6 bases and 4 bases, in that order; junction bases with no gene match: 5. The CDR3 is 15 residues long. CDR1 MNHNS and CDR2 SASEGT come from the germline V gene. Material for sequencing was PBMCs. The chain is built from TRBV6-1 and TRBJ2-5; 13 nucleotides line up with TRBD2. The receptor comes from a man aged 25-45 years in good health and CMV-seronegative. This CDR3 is CASRLAGGPGETQYF. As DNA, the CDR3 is TGTGCCAGCAGACTAGCGGGAGGGCCTGGAGAGACCCAGTACTTC.